The next 15 T cell receptor beta chains were all read from a single sample in a study of response to subunit inactivated influenza vaccine. TCRdb passed the RT-PCR reads through MiXCR, listing each CDR3 protein once. This table holds hundreds of thousands of distinct CDR3 sequences, approximately 7.1% found once. The source was PBMCs from blood, collected 23 to 25 months after vaccination. The receptors were gathered from a man aged 50 to 69 who received an inactivated influenza vaccine.

The sample holds many counts of this clonotype. The genes are TRBV5-1 and TRBJ1-1, with no clear D. The CDR3 has 15 amino acids. V lost 0 bases and J lost 3, with 12 bases in between. Germline CDR1 and CDR2: SGHRS and YFSETQ. Written as DNA, the CDR3 is TGCGCCAGCAGCTTGGTTTCTGGGGATGACACTGAAGCTTTCTTT. Translation gives CASSLVSGDDTEAFF. The full variable domain, in which reference TRBV5-1 and TRBJ1-1 provide the parts outside the CDR3, is KAGVTQTPRYLIKTRGQQVTLSCSPISGHRSVSWYQQTPGQGLQFLFEYFSETQRNKGNFPGRFSGRQFSNSRSEMNVSTLELGDSALYLCASSLVSGDDTEAFFGQGTRLTVV.

This clonotype was counted only a few times. This chain joins TRBV11-3 and TRBJ2-3; a possible D gene is TRBD2 (6 bases). Germline CDR1 reads SGHNT; CDR2 reads YENEEA. V lost 2 bases and J lost 1, with 10 bases in between. The CDR3 spans 15 residues. The CDR3 spells CASSLRGKGTDTQYF. CDR3 DNA sequence: TGTGCCAGCAGCTTACGGGGGAAGGGCACAGATACGCAGTATTTT. The variable domain in full, with the rest retrieved from reference TRBV11-3 and TRBJ2-3, is EAGVVQSPRYKIIEKKQPVAFWCNPISGHNTLYWYLQNLGQGPELLIRYENEEAVDDSQLPKDRFSAERLKGVDSTLKIQPAELGDSAVYLCASSLRGKGTDTQYFGPGTRLTVL.

There are many counts of this clonotype. The chain couples TRBV12-3 or TRBV12-4 to TRBJ2-1; weak D call: TRBD1 (5 bases). This CDR3 contains 14 residues. V was shortened by 1 base and J by 3 bases, with 7 bases between the two germline ends. CDR3 residues: CASSLGTIYNEQFF. CDR3 nucleotide sequence: TGTGCCAGCAGTTTAGGGACAATCTACAATGAGCAGTTCTTC.

This clonotype was picked up many times. The V and J genes are TRBV30 and TRBJ2-1; D is undetermined. Germline assignment: CDR1 GTSNPN and CDR2 SVGIG (reference sequence). The CDR3 length is 13 residues. V was shortened by 1 base and J by 2 bases, with 6 bases between the two germline ends. In DNA form, the CDR3 reads TGTGCCTGGAGTGCCCAGGCCTACAATGAGCAGTTCTTC. Amino acid sequence: CAWSAQAYNEQFF. The entire variable domain, with the rest obtained from reference TRBV30 and TRBJ2-1, is as follows: SQTIHQWPATLVQPVGSPLSLECTVEGTSNPNLYWYRQAAGRGLQLLFYSVGIGQISSEVPQNLSASRPQDRQFILSSKKLLLSDSGFYLCAWSAQAYNEQFFGPGTRLTVL.

This clonotype has a count of ten or more. In DNA, the CDR3 is TGCGCCAGCAGCTTTTGGGACAGTAACACCGGGGAGCTGTTTTTT. Amino acids: CASSFWDSNTGELFF. The gene calls are TRBV5-1 and TRBJ2-2, with 7 nucleotides matching TRBD1. The germline V gene encodes CDR1 SGHRS and CDR2 YFSETQ. Trimming at V came to 2 bases and at J to 2 bases, leaving 3 bases not matched to a gene. This CDR3 has 15 amino acids.

This clonotype appeared a few times. The J gene is TRBJ2-7, the V gene TRBV6-2 or TRBV6-3; 9 nucleotides agree with TRBD1. CDR3 length: 15 residues. V shed 1 base and J 2 bases; nucleotides not matched to a gene: 3. In germline, CDR1 is MNHEY, CDR2 SVGEGT. The CDR3 DNA follows: TGTGCCAGCAGTTACTGGGACAGGGTTGCCTACGAGCAGTACTTC. Its protein product is CASSYWDRVAYEQYF.

This clonotype was observed many times. The chain recombines TRBV12-3 or TRBV12-4 with TRBJ1-1; TRBD1 aligns across 10 bases. The CDR3 spans 14 residues. Losses at the gene ends were 6 bases for V and 7 bases for J; bases not matched to a gene: 8. CDR3 in DNA: TGTGCCAGCAGCCTACGACAGGGGGCGGGTGAAGCTTTCTTT. This translates into CASSLRQGAGEAFF.

The rearrangement uses TRBV20-1 and TRBJ1-6; weak D call: TRBD1 (6 bases). V was cut by 3 bases and J by 5 bases, with 14 bases left in between. The CDR3 is made up of 15 amino acids. In germline, CDR1 is DFQATT, CDR2 SNEGSKA (reference sequence). DNA for the CDR3: TGCAGTGCTAGGGGCAGGGGCCTGAATAATTCACCCCTCCACTTT. Its translation: CSARGRGLNNSPLHF.

This clonotype has only a few counts. This chain uses TRBV10-3 with TRBJ2-1; D may match TRBD1 or TRBD2 (6 bases each). CDR3 size: 13 residues. The germline CDR1 and CDR2 sequences are ENHRY and SYGVKD. Trimming left V 8 bases short and J 4 bases short, with 12 bases between. The CDR3 loop reads CAIARGEYNEQFF. The CDR3 region has the DNA TGTGCCATCGCTAGGGGGGAATACAATGAGCAGTTCTTC.

The V call is TRBV18, the J call TRBJ1-1; D is uncertain. V shed 2 bases and J shed 2 bases, with 9 bases lying between them. Germline V CDR1 and CDR2: KGHSH, LQKENI. This CDR3 is 14 amino acids long. This CDR3 reads CASSPGSVNTEAFF. In DNA, the CDR3 is TGTGCCAGCTCACCAGGGAGCGTCAACACTGAAGCTTTCTTT.

This clonotype occurred a few times. DNA for the CDR3: TGTGCCAGCAGTTTCGGGGACAGGGGCAGCAATGAGCAGTTCTTC. Translation: CASSFGDRGSNEQFF. The chain has TRBV12-3 or TRBV12-4 and TRBJ2-1; the match to TRBD1 covers 10 bases. The junction had 5 bases not matched to a gene; V was cut back by 3 bases and J by 6 bases. The CDR3 covers 15 residues.

This clonotype was picked up a small number of times. The chain couples TRBV20-1 to TRBJ2-3; TRBD2 agrees at 7 bases. Unmatched junction bases numbered 10, after V lost 6 bases and J lost 4 bases. The CDR3 has 14 amino acids. Germline V gene lookup returns CDR1 DFQATT and CDR2 SNEGSKA (reference sequence). The CDR3 sequence is CSARRGSSPDTQYF. In DNA form, the CDR3 reads TGCAGTGCCCGCCGCGGGAGTAGTCCAGATACGCAGTATTTT.

The chain has TRBV20-1 and TRBJ2-7, with a tentative D call TRBD2 (6 bases). The CDR3 contains 13 residues. The germline V and J ends were trimmed by 0 bases and 5 bases, with 11 bases remaining between them. Looked up from germline, CDR1 is DFQATT and CDR2 is SNEGSKA (reference sequence). The CDR3, as DNA: TGCAGTGCTAGAGATTGGAGGGGCCACGAGCAGTACTTC. Protein sequence: CSARDWRGHEQYF.

This clonotype was seen repeatedly, ten times or more. V gene TRBV20-1 combines with J gene TRBJ1-4; tentatively, D is TRBD1 (5 bases). The CDR3 length is 14 residues. Trimming cost V 6 bases and J 5 bases, with 16 bases left between them. The germline gives CDR1 DFQATT, CDR2 SNEGSKA (reference sequence). CDR3 residues: CSAVVGGGNEKLFF. CDR3 in DNA: TGCAGTGCCGTTGTCGGGGGTGGGAATGAAAAACTGTTTTTT.

This clonotype occurred many times. The chain recombines TRBV7-2 with TRBJ2-1; 7 bases are a match to TRBD2. The CDR3 extends over 14 amino acids. V dropped 5 bases and J dropped 5; count of bases not matched to a gene: 6. Germline V gene lookup returns CDR1 SGHTA and CDR2 FQGNSA. CDR3 sequence: CASSPWGGHNEQFF. In DNA, the CDR3 is TGTGCCAGCAGCCCGTGGGGGGGTCACAATGAGCAGTTCTTC.